These 23 T cell receptor beta chains originate from one sample sequenced in a study of low-dose radiotherapy and immunotherapy resistance in tumors. TRAV and TRBV primers primed cDNA for both TCRalpha and TCRbeta. For amplifying TCRs, the PCR ran for about 20 cycles with Phusion, which was used together with a constant-region primer and the adapter on the V primers. Via MiXCR, TCRdb re-called the reads, giving one row per CDR3 protein. The table lists some 13,000 distinct CDR3 sequences, about 70% of them singletons. Receptors originate from a human donor with advanced metastatic prostate, ovarian, gallbladder or colorectal cancer (not recorded which). This table probably holds off-target reads from a library built for another chain.

The chain carries TRBV3-1 and TRBJ2-2, with D tentatively TRBD2 (6 bases). V lost 7 bases, J lost 1 base, and 10 bases lay in between. The CDR3 contains 14 residues. Germline V gene lookup returns CDR1 LGHDT and CDR2 YNNKEL (reference sequence). CDR3 in DNA: TGTGCCAGCAACTTGGGGGGGAACACCGGGGAGCTGTTTTTT. It specifies CASNLGGNTGELFF.

This rearrangement joins TRBV28 to TRBJ2-2; unclear D gene. Between the trimmed V and J ends, which lost 3 bases and 6 bases, there was a span of 5 bases. The CDR3 loop spans 12 amino acids. The germline V gene has CDR1 MDHEN and CDR2 SYDVKM. The CDR3 DNA sequence: TGTGCCAGCAGTTTTGTGCCCGGGGAGCTGTTTTTT. This codes for CASSFVPGELFF.

The chain recombines TRBV5-6 with TRBJ2-1; D is unclear. Germline V lookup: CDR1 SGHDT, CDR2 YYEEEE. There are 12 residues in the CDR3. V shed 4 bases and J shed 6 bases, with 8 bases lying between them. The CDR3 DNA reads TGTGCCAGCAGCGACCTACCCAATGAGCAGTTCTTC. Translated: CASSDLPNEQFF.

The rearrangement links TRBV6-6 to TRBJ1-1, with TRBD1 as a possible D gene (6 bases). V was cut by 7 bases and J by 1 base, with 10 bases left in between. The CDR3 extends over 13 amino acids. Germline V gene data show CDR1 as MNHNY and CDR2 as SVGAGI (reference sequence). The CDR3 loop is CASIRGRNTEAFF. CDR3 sequence (DNA): TGTGCCAGCATTAGGGGGAGGAACACTGAAGCTTTCTTT.

The genes are TRBV20-1 and TRBJ2-7; TRBD1 aligns across 11 bases. CDR3 size: 12 residues. CDR1 and CDR2 from the germline V gene are DFQATT and SNEGSKA (reference sequence). J was trimmed by 7 bases and V by 6 bases; bases with no gene match: 5. DNA for the CDR3: TGCAGTGCAGGACAGGGGGCTGGTGAGCAGTACTTC. It codes for CSAGQGAGEQYF.

The rearrangement links TRBV12-3 or TRBV12-4 to TRBJ2-7, with D possibly matching TRBD2 (5 bases). The ends were cut back, 7 bases at V and 3 bases at J, with 16 bases in the middle. The CDR3 length is 14 residues. DNA of the CDR3: TGTGCCAGCACCACCAAGGAGGAGATCTACGAGCAGTACTTC. It specifies CASTTKEEIYEQYF.

This chain joins TRBV3-1 and TRBJ1-1; D remains ambiguous. Between the trimmed V and J ends, which lost 3 bases and 3 bases, there was a span of 2 bases. The CDR3 loop spans 11 amino acids. Germline values: CDR1 LGHDT, CDR2 YNNKEL (reference sequence). The CDR3 region has the DNA TGTGCCAGCAGCCATGACACTGAAGCTTTCTTT. The encoded protein is CASSHDTEAFF.

The chain combines TRBV20-1 with TRBJ2-6; 7 bases agree with TRBD2. Unmatched junction bases numbered 10, after V lost 1 base and J lost 1 base. The CDR3 is 18 residues long. CDR1 DFQATT and CDR2 SNEGSKA come from the germline V gene (reference sequence). CDR3 in DNA: TGCAGTGCTAGAGGACGGGAGGCCCCTCCTTCTGGGGCCAACGTCCTGACTTTC. Its translation: CSARGREAPPSGANVLTF.

This clonotype has more than one count but fewer than ten. In DNA form, the CDR3 reads TGTGCCATCACCGGGACGGGGAGTACTGAAGCTTTCTTT. This encodes CAITGTGSTEAFF. The chain recombines TRBV10-3 with TRBJ1-1, with D maybe TRBD1 (5 bases). This CDR3 region has 13 residues. Trimming left V 7 bases short and J 5 bases short, with 14 bases between. Germline lookup yields CDR1 ENHRY and CDR2 SYGVKD.

The chain couples TRBV5-1 to TRBJ2-5; D gene ambiguous. Germline CDR1 is SGHRS and CDR2 is YFSETQ. Trimming left V 4 bases short and J 1 base short, with 14 bases between. CDR3 size: 15 residues. The DNA for the CDR3 is TGCGCCAGCAGCCCCTCTCCCGGACCCCAAGAGACCCAGTACTTC. Protein sequence: CASSPSPGPQETQYF.

The CDR3 DNA reads as TGTGCCAGCACTCAATACCAGGGGGAGGACACTGAAGCTTTCTTT. It codes for CASTQYQGEDTEAFF. The J gene is TRBJ1-1, the V gene TRBV2; 7 nucleotides match TRBD1. Germline V gives CDR1 SNHLY, CDR2 FYNNEI. The length of the CDR3 is 15 residues. J was trimmed by 3 bases and V by 7 bases; bases with no gene match: 11. Combining the CDR3 with reference TRBV2 and TRBJ1-1 gives the whole variable domain EPEVTQTPSHQVTQMGQEVILRCVPISNHLYFYWYRQILGQKVEFLVSFYNNEISEKSEIFDDQFSVERPDGSNFTLKIRSTKLEDSAMYFCASTQYQGEDTEAFFGQGTRLTVV.

The chain employs TRBV3-1 and TRBJ2-1, with TRBD2 matching 10 bases. Looked up from germline, CDR1 is LGHDT and CDR2 is YNNKEL (reference sequence). This CDR3 has 20 residues. V shed 1 base, J shed 4 bases, and the junction held 16 bases outside the gene matches. The CDR3 loop reads CASSQGRGVTSGVSYNEQFF. The CDR3 nucleotides read TGTGCCAGCAGCCAAGGAAGGGGGGTAACTAGCGGGGTTTCTTACAATGAGCAGTTCTTC.

The V gene is TRBV12-3 or TRBV12-4, the J gene TRBJ1-5, with D possibly matching TRBD1 (5 bases). Trimming took 6 bases from V and 2 from J, leaving 17 bases between them. This CDR3 spans 16 amino acids. The CDR3 DNA reads as TGTGCCAGCAGATCGGGGGGACGTGGGGGCAATCAGCCCCAGCATTTT. Its protein is CASRSGGRGGNQPQHF.

This chain uses TRBV28 with TRBJ2-3, with 8 bases fitting TRBD1. The CDR3 extends over 14 amino acids. The germline V gene encodes CDR1 MDHEN and CDR2 SYDVKM. Trimming at V came to 11 bases and at J to 3 bases, leaving 10 bases not matched to a gene. For the CDR3, the DNA is TGTGCCGAGCAAGGACAGGGTGAAACAGATACGCAGTATTTT. This codes for CAEQGQGETDTQYF.

This chain connects TRBV21-1 to TRBJ1-4. TRBV21-1 is designated a pseudogene. The CDR3 extends over 17 amino acids. The CDR3 protein is CASSNTSRRGEGEKLFF. CDR3 sequence (DNA): TGTGCCAGCAGCAATACATCAAGACGGGGTGAGGGTGAAAAACTGTTTTTT.

The chain's CDR3 is CASSKDSYEQYF. DNA of the CDR3: TGTGCCAGCAGCAAGGACAGCTACGAGCAGTACTTC. The chain combines TRBV7-8 with TRBJ2-7; D possibly corresponds to TRBD1 (6 bases). The germline V gene has CDR1 SGHVS and CDR2 FQNEAQ. The CDR3 is 12 residues long. V lost 5 bases, J lost 3 bases, and 8 bases lay in between.

This clonotype came up a few times. The V gene is TRBV5-1, the J gene TRBJ1-4; D gene unclear. V was pared by 5 bases and J by 8 bases, with 16 bases between. CDR3 length: 14 residues. Germline CDR1 is SGHRS and CDR2 is YFSETQ. The CDR3 DNA sequence: TGCGCCAGCAGGATCCCGGGCCCAGGAGAAAAACTGTTTTTT. Its protein product is CASRIPGPGEKLFF.

The V gene is TRBV5-4, the J gene TRBJ2-2; 9 bases are shared with TRBD1. The CDR3 contains 16 residues. Germline CDR1 SGHNT, CDR2 YYREEE (reference sequence). Trimming took 0 bases from V and 5 from J; bases not matched to a gene: 5. The CDR3 here is CASSLAGTGRTGELFF. DNA for the CDR3: TGTGCCAGCAGCTTGGCCGGGACAGGGCGAACCGGGGAGCTGTTTTTT.

CDR3 DNA sequence: TGTGCCACCAGCCGGGGGCCCCAAGAGACCCAGTACTTC. Amino acids: CATSRGPQETQYF. V gene TRBV24-1 combines with J gene TRBJ2-5, with D perhaps being TRBD1 or TRBD2 (6 bases each). Looked up from germline, CDR1 is KGHDR and CDR2 is SFDVKD. The CDR3 totals 13 residues. The germline V and J ends were trimmed by 7 bases and 1 base, with 9 bases remaining between them.

The V and J genes are TRBV9 and TRBJ2-1; 7 bases fit TRBD1. The CDR3 spans 15 residues. The junction had 4 bases not matched to a gene; V was cut back by 0 bases and J by 4 bases. CDR1 SGDLS and CDR2 YYNGEE come from the germline V gene. The CDR3 nucleotides are TGTGCCAGCAGCGTAGAGGGGGCAGGGTACAATGAGCAGTTCTTC. Protein: CASSVEGAGYNEQFF.

This clonotype was seen more than once but under ten times. The chain joins TRBV3-1 to TRBJ1-2; TRBD1 might be the D (5 bases). The CDR3 runs 15 residues. Trimming left V 1 base short and J 3 bases short, with 12 bases between. Germline V gene lookup returns CDR1 LGHDT and CDR2 YNNKEL (reference sequence). This CDR3 is CASSQGGRKDYGYTF. CDR3 in DNA: TGTGCCAGCAGCCAAGGGGGCAGGAAGGACTATGGCTACACCTTC.

The rearrangement uses TRBV5-5 and TRBJ1-1, with D hard to call. Germline V gene data show CDR1 as SGHKS and CDR2 as YYEKEE (reference sequence). V was cut by 4 bases and J by 1 base, with 11 bases left in between. The CDR3 extends over 14 amino acids. CDR3 protein: CASSISTPNTEAFF. The DNA of the CDR3 is TGTGCCAGCAGCATAAGCACTCCGAACACTGAAGCTTTCTTT.

This clonotype was found once. The chain combines TRBV7-2 with TRBJ2-2; D may be TRBD1 (5 bases). Germline V gene sequence: CDR1 SGHTA, CDR2 FQGNSA. CDR3 size: 14 residues. V was shortened by 5 bases and J by 2 bases, with 9 bases between the two germline ends. In DNA form, the CDR3 reads TGTGCCAGCAGCCTGACAGACAACACCGGGGAGCTGTTTTTT. Translation gives CASSLTDNTGELFF.